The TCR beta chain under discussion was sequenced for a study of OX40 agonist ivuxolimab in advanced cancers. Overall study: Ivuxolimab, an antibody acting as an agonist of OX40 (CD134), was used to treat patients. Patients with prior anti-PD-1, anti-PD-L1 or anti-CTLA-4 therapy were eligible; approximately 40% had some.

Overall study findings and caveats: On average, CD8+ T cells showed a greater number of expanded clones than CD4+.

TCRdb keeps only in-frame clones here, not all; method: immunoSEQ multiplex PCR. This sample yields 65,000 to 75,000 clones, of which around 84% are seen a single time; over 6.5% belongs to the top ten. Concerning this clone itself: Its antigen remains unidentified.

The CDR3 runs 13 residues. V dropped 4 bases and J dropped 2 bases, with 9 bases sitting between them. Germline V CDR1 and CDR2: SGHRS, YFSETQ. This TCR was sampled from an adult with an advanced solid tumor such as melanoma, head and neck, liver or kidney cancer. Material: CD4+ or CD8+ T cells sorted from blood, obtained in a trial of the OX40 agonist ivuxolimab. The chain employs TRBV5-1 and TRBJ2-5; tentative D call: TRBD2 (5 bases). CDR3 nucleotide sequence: TGCGCCAGCAGCACCGGGATACAAGAGACCCAGTACTTC. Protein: CASSTGIQETQYF.